Below, 6 T cell receptor beta chains from the same sample are listed, as sequenced in a study of blood T cells in healthy people across ages. The authors ran a second PCR of about 6 to 12 cycles using a sample-barcoded 5' primer and a J-beta primer mix. TCRdb passed the 5' RACE reads through MiXCR, listing each CDR3 protein once. The repertoire includes about 1.5 million distinct CDR3 sequences, roughly 43% of them detected once, and just over 4% sits in the top ten. The sequenced material came from blood. These receptors were taken from a woman in her late teens or twenties in good health.

This clonotype was found a few times. For the CDR3, the DNA is TGTGCCAGCAGCTTAGGGGCCAGCATGAACACTGAAGCTTTCTTT. Its translation: CASSLGASMNTEAFF. J is TRBJ1-1 and V is TRBV13, with D unclear. The CDR3 runs 15 residues. Germline assignment: CDR1 PRHDT and CDR2 FYEKMQ (reference sequence). V dropped 0 bases and J dropped 0 bases, with 8 bases sitting between them.

This clonotype was counted only a few times. CDR3 in DNA: TGTGCCAGCAGCCCCCGGACCGGTAGTAGCGGATCACCCCTCCACTTT. Its translation is CASSPRTGSSGSPLHF. The chain joins TRBV6-2 or TRBV6-3 to TRBJ1-6; D not certain. Germline CDR1 is MNHEY and CDR2 is SVGEGT. V was clipped by 6 bases and J by 10 bases, with 22 bases between them. The CDR3 totals 16 residues.

V and J are TRBV29-1 and TRBJ2-5, with D possibly TRBD2 on 5 matching bases. CDR3 length: 13 residues. The V gene lost 6 bases and the J gene lost 11 bases, with 22 bases spanning the gap. Germline-derived CDR1 and CDR2 are SQVTM and ANQGSEA. The CDR3 loop reads CSVWERWANEQYF. CDR3 DNA sequence: TGCAGCGTCTGGGAGAGGTGGGCCAATGAGCAGTACTTC.

Notes on this clonotype: A read error is possible here, since a much larger clone lies one base away. The rearrangement uses TRBV29-1 and TRBJ2-7; D is ambiguous. The CDR3 is 12 residues long. V lost 5 bases and J lost 1, with 9 bases in between. Germline assignment: CDR1 SQVTM and CDR2 ANQGSEA. CDR3 DNA sequence: TGCAGCGTTTTCACCTTTTCCTACGAGCAGTACTTC. This codes for CSVFTFSYEQYF.

Turning to this clonotype: This may arise from a read error, as a much more abundant clone is one base away. The V gene is TRBV2, the J gene TRBJ2-1, with 9 bases lining up with TRBD2. V was pared by 7 bases and J by 0 bases, with 1 base of the junction left unmatched. Germline-derived CDR1 and CDR2 are SNHLY and FYNNEI. The CDR3 runs to 14 residues. As DNA, the CDR3 is TGTGCCAGCAAGCGGGAGGACTCCTACAATGAGCAGTTCTTC. Translated: CASKREDSYNEQFF.

Concerning this clonotype itself: A junction boundary mismatches the germline segment, possibly from a read error. This CDR3 reads CASSLGRRLNQPRHF. The CDR3 coding sequence is TGTGCCAGCAGTTTAGGCAGGCGATTAAATCAGCCCCGGCATTTT. The genes are TRBV12-3 or TRBV12-4 and TRBJ1-5; D ambiguous. CDR3 length: 15 amino acids.